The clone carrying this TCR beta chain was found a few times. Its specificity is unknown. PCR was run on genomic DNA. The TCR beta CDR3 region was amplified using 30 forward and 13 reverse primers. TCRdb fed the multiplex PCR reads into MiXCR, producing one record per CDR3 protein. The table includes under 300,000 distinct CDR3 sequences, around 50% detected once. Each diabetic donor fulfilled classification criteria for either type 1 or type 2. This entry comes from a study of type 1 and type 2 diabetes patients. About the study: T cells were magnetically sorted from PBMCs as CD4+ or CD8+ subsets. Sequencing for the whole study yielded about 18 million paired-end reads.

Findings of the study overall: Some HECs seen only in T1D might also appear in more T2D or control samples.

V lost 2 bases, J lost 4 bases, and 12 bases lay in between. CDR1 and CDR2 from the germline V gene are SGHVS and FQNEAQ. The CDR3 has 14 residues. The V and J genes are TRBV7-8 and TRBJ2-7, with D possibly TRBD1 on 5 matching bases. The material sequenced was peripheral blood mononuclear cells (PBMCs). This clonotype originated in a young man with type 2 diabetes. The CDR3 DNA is TGTGCCAGCAGCTTATCCGACCAGGGATACGAGCAGTACTTC. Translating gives CASSLSDQGYEQYF. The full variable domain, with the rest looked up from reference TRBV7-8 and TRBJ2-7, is GAGVSQSPRYKVAKRGQDVALRCDPISGHVSLFWYQQALGQGPEFLTYFQNEAQLDKSGLPSDRFFAERPEGSVSTLKIQRTQQEDSAVYLCASSLSDQGYEQYFGPGTRLTVT.